The 19 T cell receptor beta chains given below trace back to one sample, sequenced in a study of shared T cell receptors in the human thymus. The repertoire was sequenced with immunoSEQ multiplex PCR; TCRdb's copy has only in-frame clones and lacks some. The sample records approximately 760,000 clones, 70% to 90% being singletons. The same sample was also studied in work on human thymus T cells.

The sequencing input was thymocytes. These receptor sequences come from a girl in the first two years of life with a congenital heart defect.

This chain joins TRBV6-5 and TRBJ1-6; 7 nucleotides align to TRBD1. V lost 6 bases and J lost 9; bases outside the gene matches: 8. The germline CDR1 and CDR2 sequences are MNHEY and SVGAGI. The CDR3 runs to 14 residues. The CDR3 region has the DNA TGTGCCAGCAGACAGACAGGGCCGAGTTCACCCCTCCACTTT. It encodes CASRQTGPSSPLHF.

This chain links TRBV27 with TRBJ1-4, with D maybe TRBD1 (5 bases). The length of the CDR3 is 14 residues. Trimming cost V 3 bases and J 6 bases, with 11 bases left between them. Germline V gene sequence: CDR1 MNHEY, CDR2 SMNVEV (reference sequence). CDR3 nucleotide sequence: TGTGCCAGCAGTTTGGTGGGGGAGGATGAAAAACTGTTTTTT. Translating it yields CASSLVGEDEKLFF.

The chain couples TRBV19 to TRBJ1-5; 7 bases match TRBD1. The CDR3 runs 16 residues. Trimming took 3 bases from V and 6 from J; bases not matched to a gene: 11. Per germline, CDR1 LNHDA and CDR2 SQIVND (reference sequence). CDR3 nucleotides: TGTGCCAGTAGTATTAGTATCCGACAGGGAATTCAGCCCCAGCATTTT. It encodes CASSISIRQGIQPQHF. Variable domain in full (rest from reference TRBV19 and TRBJ1-5): DGGITQSPKYLFRKEGQNVTLSCEQNLNHDAMYWYRQDPGQGLRLIYYSQIVNDFQKGDIAEGYSVSREKKESFPLTVTSAQKNPTAFYLCASSISIRQGIQPQHFGDGTRLSIL.

The CDR3 protein is CATGLPGRGHYGYTF. CDR3 nucleotides: TGTGCCACCGGTCTACCGGGGAGGGGCCACTATGGCTACACCTTC. The chain employs TRBV6-1 and TRBJ1-2; possible D gene TRBD1, 5 bases. V was cut by 10 bases and J by 3 bases, with 21 bases left in between. Germline assignment: CDR1 MNHNS and CDR2 SASEGT. CDR3 length: 15 residues.

The V and J genes are TRBV6-5 and TRBJ1-2; TRBD1 matches 7 bases. The germline V gene encodes CDR1 MNHEY and CDR2 SVGAGI. V was pared by 5 bases and J by 8 bases, with 14 bases of the junction left unmatched. The CDR3 length is 15 residues. For the CDR3, the DNA is TGTGCCAGCAGTCCCCGAAGGGGGCTTGGCCTAGGCTACACCTTC. Amino acid sequence: CASSPRRGLGLGYTF.

J is TRBJ2-6 and V is TRBV5-1; D not resolved. This CDR3 region has 16 residues. Germline values: CDR1 SGHRS, CDR2 YFSETQ. V was pared by 0 bases and J by 0 bases, with 7 bases between. For the CDR3, the DNA is TGCGCCAGCAGCTTGGACAGATACTCTGGGGCCAACGTCCTGACTTTC. Its protein product is CASSLDRYSGANVLTF. Variable domain in full (rest from reference TRBV5-1 and TRBJ2-6): KAGVTQTPRYLIKTRGQQVTLSCSPISGHRSVSWYQQTPGQGLQFLFEYFSETQRNKGNFPGRFSGRQFSNSRSEMNVSTLELGDSALYLCASSLDRYSGANVLTFGAGSRLTVL.

The V gene is TRBV9, the J gene TRBJ2-2, with TRBD1 matching over 8 bases. CDR1 SGDLS and CDR2 YYNGEE come from the germline V gene. The CDR3 contains 17 residues. V lost 4 bases to trimming and J lost 5 bases; unmatched junction nucleotides: 13. This chain's CDR3 is CASSPPLEDRVTGELFF. In nucleotides, the CDR3 is TGTGCCAGCAGCCCCCCCCTGGAGGACAGGGTTACCGGGGAGCTGTTTTTT. The variable domain in full, with the rest retrieved from reference TRBV9 and TRBJ2-2, is DSGVTQTPKHLITATGQRVTLRCSPRSGDLSVYWYQQSLDQGLQFLIQYYNGEERAKGNILERFSAQQFPDLHSELNLSSLELGDSALYFCASSPPLEDRVTGELFFGEGSRLTVL.

This clone appeared a few times. The CDR3 reads CASSMPGLPPYGYTF. The CDR3 DNA reads as TGTGCCAGCAGTATGCCGGGACTCCCACCCTATGGCTACACCTTC. This rearrangement joins TRBV5-5 to TRBJ1-2, with D possibly being TRBD1 (5 bases). Germline V CDR1 and CDR2: SGHKS, YYEKEE (reference sequence). This CDR3 spans 15 amino acids. The germline V and J ends were trimmed by 5 bases and 4 bases, with 18 bases remaining between them.

Turning to this clone: This sample also contains other DNA sequences that code for the same CDR3. This rearrangement joins TRBV5-1 to TRBJ2-1; 10 bases fit TRBD2. The CDR3 spans 18 residues. In germline, CDR1 is SGHRS, CDR2 YFSETQ. With 0 bases clipped from V and 0 bases from J, the junction kept 6 bases outside the gene matches. The DNA for the CDR3 is TGCGCCAGCAGCTTGGGTAGCGGGGGGCCGAGCTCCTACAATGAGCAGTTCTTC. Its translation is CASSLGSGGPSSYNEQFF. The full variable domain, its missing parts supplied by reference TRBV5-1 and TRBJ2-1, is KAGVTQTPRYLIKTRGQQVTLSCSPISGHRSVSWYQQTPGQGLQFLFEYFSETQRNKGNFPGRFSGRQFSNSRSEMNVSTLELGDSALYLCASSLGSGGPSSYNEQFFGPGTRLTVL.

The V call is TRBV2, the J call TRBJ2-2; D may be TRBD2 (6 bases). V gave up 6 bases and J gave up 5 bases, with 16 bases separating them. CDR1 is SNHLY, CDR2 FYNNEI, per germline. This CDR3 is 15 amino acids long. This CDR3 reads CASSPPGLATGELFF. The CDR3 DNA reads as TGTGCCAGCAGCCCCCCGGGACTTGCGACCGGGGAGCTGTTTTTT.

The chain recombines TRBV5-1 with TRBJ2-1; D might be TRBD1 (6 bases). Between the trimmed V and J ends, which lost 4 bases and 2 bases, there was a span of 16 bases. This CDR3 comprises 16 residues. The germline gives CDR1 SGHRS, CDR2 YFSETQ. Here the CDR3 DNA reads TGCGCCAGCAGCCTCATCCGACAGGCACCCTACAATGAGCAGTTCTTC. This codes for CASSLIRQAPYNEQFF.

This clone has a single count. This chain links TRBV7-9 with TRBJ1-1; TRBD1 might be the D (6 bases). Trimming removed 5 bases at V and 0 bases at J, with 16 bases between. Germline assignment: CDR1 SEHNR and CDR2 FQNEAQ (reference sequence). The CDR3 length is 16 residues. CDR3 sequence: CASSPQGPGMNTEAFF. In DNA form, the CDR3 reads TGTGCCAGCAGCCCACAGGGACCCGGGATGAACACTGAAGCTTTCTTT.

V usage is TRBV7-9 and J usage is TRBJ1-6; 9 nucleotides align to TRBD1. V dropped 2 bases and J dropped 10; count of bases not matched to a gene: 12. The CDR3 loop spans 17 amino acids. The germline CDR1 and CDR2 sequences are SEHNR and FQNEAQ (reference sequence). DNA of the CDR3: TGTGCCAGCAGCTTATGGCGACAGGGGGTACGTGGGTCACCCCTCCACTTT. This codes for CASSLWRQGVRGSPLHF.

This rearrangement joins TRBV5-1 to TRBJ2-1; 9 bases are a match to TRBD2. Germline loops: CDR1 SGHRS, CDR2 YFSETQ. This CDR3 spans 16 amino acids. Trimming removed 5 bases from V and 7 bases from J; junction bases left unmatched: 13. CDR3 bases: TGCGCCAGCAGAGGGAGCGGGGGGTCGTCTGGGAATGAGCAGTTCTTC. This gives the protein CASRGSGGSSGNEQFF.

The genes are TRBV27 and TRBJ1-6; D perhaps matches TRBD1 (6 bases). The CDR3 contains 16 residues. The germline V and J ends were trimmed by 5 bases and 7 bases, with 18 bases remaining between them. Germline V CDR1 and CDR2: MNHEY, SMNVEV (reference sequence). The CDR3 loop reads CASSPYREWENSPLHF. In DNA form, the CDR3 reads TGTGCCAGCAGTCCGTACAGGGAATGGGAGAATTCACCCCTCCACTTT.

CDR3 loop: CASSIRGTPLYNEQFF. DNA for the CDR3: TGTGCCAGTAGTATCAGGGGCACGCCTCTATACAATGAGCAGTTCTTC. V is TRBV19 and J is TRBJ2-1, with a tentative D call TRBD1 (6 bases). CDR1 and CDR2 from the germline V gene are LNHDA and SQIVND (reference sequence). There are 16 residues in the CDR3. The ends were cut back, 3 bases at V and 4 bases at J, with 16 bases in the middle.

The J gene is TRBJ2-1, the V gene TRBV5-1, with D possibly TRBD2 on 5 matching bases. Looked up from germline, CDR1 is SGHRS and CDR2 is YFSETQ. The CDR3 is 13 amino acids. The V and J ends lost 0 bases and 9 bases respectively, with 10 bases between them. The chain's CDR3 is CASSLAGIAEQFF. The CDR3 coding sequence is TGCGCCAGCAGCTTGGCCGGGATCGCTGAGCAGTTCTTC.

This chain uses TRBV19 with TRBJ1-5; TRBD1 matches at 9 bases. V lost 6 bases to trimming and J lost 7 bases; unmatched junction nucleotides: 13. The CDR3 is 16 residues long. Germline values: CDR1 LNHDA, CDR2 SQIVND (reference sequence). DNA for the CDR3: TGTGCCAGTAGCCCCCTTGGACAGGGGTGGGACCAGCCCCAGCATTTT. Translating gives CASSPLGQGWDQPQHF.

The rearrangement joins TRBV18 to TRBJ2-7; 8 bases align to TRBD1. Germline V lookup: CDR1 KGHSH, CDR2 LQKENI. Germline trimming cut 6 bases from V and 2 bases from J; bases unmatched to any gene: 6. CDR3 size: 14 residues. The CDR3 nucleotides read TGTGCCAGCTCTCCAGGGACAGGAGCCTACGAGCAGTACTTC. Protein: CASSPGTGAYEQYF.